This TCR beta chain appears in the sequencing data of a study of cytomegalovirus exposure and HLA in healthy donors. The PCR employed 60 Vbeta primers together with 13 Jbeta primers. Data came from immunoSEQ multiplex PCR; TCRdb stores just in-frame clones and leaves some out. The data hold some 130,000 clones, with 80% to 90% observed a single time. This CDR3 contains 13 residues. Deletions cut 1 base from V and 4 bases from J, with 6 bases between. CDR1 and CDR2 from the germline V gene are MGHRA and YSYEKL. Sequencing was carried out using PBMCs. The rearrangement uses TRBV4-1 and TRBJ2-3, with D unclear. The clonotype was recovered from a middle-aged man in good health and CMV-seronegative. The CDR3 DNA is TGCGCCAGCAGCCAAGTCTCAGCAGATACGCAGTATTTT. The encoded protein is CASSQVSADTQYF.